This TCR beta chain originates from a study of T cells in Graves' hyperthyroidism and ophthalmopathy. The CDR3 regions of TCR beta were amplified from RNA transcripts. Carried out on the TCR CDR3, a first-round RT-PCR used the HTBI primer set. TCRdb re-called the multiplex PCR reads with MiXCR, one entry per CDR3 protein. The data show around 400,000 distinct CDR3 sequences, about 25% seen once. The V segment lost 0 bases and the J segment 6 bases; nucleotides outside the gene matches: 3. CDR1 is SGHRS, CDR2 YFSETQ, per germline. The CDR3 runs to 15 residues. Participants, patients aged 18 to 65, had newly diagnosed hyperthyroidism with a duration under 2 months. This clonotype was counted a few times. Its antigen remains unknown. Whole-study results and caveats: Blood also contained most expanded thyroid clonotypes above 0.001.

The chain couples TRBV5-1 to TRBJ2-1; TRBD1 matches 10 bases. This TCR came from a man over 45 with Graves' hyperthyroidism. The sequenced sample was blood. CDR3 in DNA: TGCGCCAGCAGCTTGGGACAGGGGGCAGTCAATGAGCAGTTCTTC. Translating gives CASSLGQGAVNEQFF. The full variable domain, rest sourced from reference TRBV5-1 and TRBJ2-1, is KAGVTQTPRYLIKTRGQQVTLSCSPISGHRSVSWYQQTPGQGLQFLFEYFSETQRNKGNFPGRFSGRQFSNSRSEMNVSTLELGDSALYLCASSLGQGAVNEQFFGPGTRLTVL.